This T cell receptor (beta chain) was sequenced for a study of T cells in Graves' hyperthyroidism and ophthalmopathy (dated by TCRdb to between 2019 and 2020). Background for the entire study: Peripheral blood samples were taken at the time of initial diagnosis, prior to any treatment. Whether ophthalmopathy could be predicted prospectively was tested in an independent validation cohort made up of fewer than 20 hyperthyroidism patients plus 17 patients who later progressed to ophthalmopathy. Thyroid tissue and blood T-cell repertoires from about 6 Graves' hyperthyroidism patients were also compared in the study. For training and testing, the approximately 92 patients in the discovery cohort were randomly divided in a 7:3 ratio. A discovery cohort of roughly 96 patients, roughly 43 with Graves' ophthalmopathy and about 58 with stable Graves' hyperthyroidism, was used to find distinguishing TCR V-J signatures. According to the paper, TCR Vbeta CDR3 sequencing was carried out on over 130 peripheral blood samples, which came from about 45 ophthalmopathy, under 80 hyperthyroidism and some 17 progressor patients. After sampling, hyperthyroidism patients received methimazole starting at 30 mg daily, and ophthalmopathy patients received high-dose intravenous methylprednisolone.

V trim: 1 base; J trim: 5 bases; unmatched bases: 4. Via the germline V gene (reference sequence), CDR1 is DFQATT and CDR2 SNEGSKA. The CDR3 contains 14 residues, cysteine and phenylalanine counted. The entry retains the CDR3 DNA only, 42 bases that are in frame from base 1. This clonotype was recorded a few times. The antigen it recognizes is unknown. Base qualities are not provided; no much larger clone lies one nucleotide away. Study-wide conclusions, independent of this receptor: In validation, the model predicted progression to ophthalmopathy a median of about 6 months before onset, with over 55% sensitivity and 72.22% specificity. Most expanded thyroid clonotypes (frequency above 0.001) were also detected in blood, suggesting blood repertoires may reflect thyroid immune responses. A 13 V-J signature model separated ophthalmopathy from stable hyperthyroidism, with 87.88% sensitivity and around 84% specificity in cross-validation and 80%/75% in testing. No statistical method was used to set the sample size in advance, and investigators knew the group allocation.

Stable Graves' hyperthyroidism was defined as no progression to ophthalmopathy during 18 months of follow-up. Hyperthyroidism patients were aged 18 to 65 years and newly diagnosed, with disease duration of less than 2 months. Patients with uncontrolled infections, other autoimmune diseases, pregnancy or lactation were excluded. Diagnoses relied on clinical symptoms, serum thyroxine and TRAb, thyroid ultrasound and orbital computed tomography. PBMCs were isolated from more than 8 ml of fresh peripheral blood by Ficoll-Paque density gradient centrifugation. Trizol reagent was used to extract total RNA, and RNA quality was then checked on an Agilent 2100 Bioanalyzer. TCR beta CDR3 regions were amplified from RNA transcripts. The TCR CDR3 was subjected to a first round of RT-PCR using the HTBI primer set and the Qiagen OneStep RT-PCR kit. Libraries were constructed in a second round of multiplex PCR, after which size selection and purification were performed. The libraries were sequenced on an Illumina HiSeq2000 using paired-end 100 bp reads. The authors processed their data as follows. Raw data were processed with SOAPnuke, discarding reads with adapters, uncalled bases, mean Phred below 15, or no exact constant-primer or identifier match. COPE v1.2.5 was used to merge high-quality paired reads, and clonotypes were defined as unique nucleotide sequences. MiTCR v1.1 was used to align clonotypes to the IMGT TRBV, TRBD and TRBJ reference segments. Only V-J combinations with frequency above 0.0001, covering 99% to 99.2% of repertoires, were analysed. A TCS score was defined as the ratio of F50 (clonal expansion) to E x V (chaos), with BLOSUM62-based TCRdist applied between CDR3 peptides within each V-J. Welch's t-statistics and random forest reduced 500 to 550 V-J features to about 13, which were used in a naive Bayes classifier (R e1071). TCRdb handled the public reads itself, with Q25 trimming in fastp and clone calling in MiXCR, and kept productive beta chains. Every CDR3 protein is listed once, alongside the most common genes and DNA of its rows. The V and J calls and clone size are TCRdb's, not the authors'. The sample table holds 550,000 to 800,000 distinct CDR3 sequences, of which roughly 17% were seen once. The top ten clones comprise around 7.7% of the sample.

Sequenced: blood. This receptor chain uses TRBV20-1 and TRBJ1-2; TRBD1 matches 10 bases in the middle. The receptor comes from a man aged 18 to 35 with Graves' hyperthyroidism. The CDR3 reads as follows: CSARATGQGYGYTF. The nucleotide sequence is given as TGCAGTGCTAGAGCTACGGGACAGGGGTATGGCTACACCTTC.